These 16 T cell receptor beta chains share one sample of origin, sequenced in a study of post-analysis software for immune sequencing data. Their target antigens are unknown. Every TCR beta cDNA library bore unique molecular identifiers. TCRdb re-called the PCR reads through MiXCR, storing one row per CDR3 protein. Counted here are about 620,000 distinct CDR3 sequences, roughly two fifths occurring once; the ten biggest clones make up under 2%. Study findings and constraints: Relative to controls, patients had 4 or 5 TRBV segments at higher frequency, with TRBV5-6, TRBV5-1 and TRBV20-1 among these.

The sequenced material came from blood. These receptors were obtained from a girl between 10 and 17 years old with multiple sclerosis.

This clonotype was detected a few times. One junction end does not reproduce the germline sequence, and a read error may be involved. V is TRBV24-1 and J is TRBJ2-1; 10 bases agree with TRBD2. This CDR3 comprises 15 residues. Germline-derived CDR1 and CDR2 are KGHDR and SFDVKD. CDR3 amino acids: CATGTSGVSYSEQFF. The CDR3 region has the DNA TGTGCCACCGGCACTAGCGGGGTTTCCTACAGTGAGCAGTTCTTC.

The CDR3 sequence is CASSSPGQGATQYF. The DNA of the CDR3 is TGCGCCAGCAGCTCCCCGGGACAGGGCGCGACCCAGTACTTC. This chain joins TRBV5-1 and TRBJ2-5; 9 bases are a match to TRBD1. Germline values: CDR1 SGHRS, CDR2 YFSETQ. The V gene end was trimmed by 3 bases and the J gene end by 7 bases; junction bases not matched to a gene: 7. CDR3 length: 14 residues.

This rearrangement joins TRBV28 to TRBJ2-7; 7 bases fit TRBD2. Germline V lookup: CDR1 MDHEN, CDR2 SYDVKM. The CDR3 totals 13 residues. V lost 5 bases, J lost 4 bases, and 5 bases stayed unmatched. As DNA, the CDR3 is TGTGCCAGCAGTGGGGGGGACCATTACGAGCAGTACTTC. Amino acid sequence: CASSGGDHYEQYF.

This clonotype was found a few times. The chain joins TRBV5-1 to TRBJ2-7, with 7 bases matching TRBD1. V gave up 7 bases and J gave up 1 base; unmatched junction bases: 5. CDR3 length: 13 amino acids. Germline V lookup: CDR1 SGHRS, CDR2 YFSETQ. The chain's CDR3 is CASQETGSYEQYF. The CDR3, as DNA: TGCGCCAGCCAGGAGACAGGGTCCTACGAGCAGTACTTC. Variable domain in full (rest from reference TRBV5-1 and TRBJ2-7): KAGVTQTPRYLIKTRGQQVTLSCSPISGHRSVSWYQQTPGQGLQFLFEYFSETQRNKGNFPGRFSGRQFSNSRSEMNVSTLELGDSALYLCASQETGSYEQYFGPGTRLTVT.

The table lists this clonotype with a count of one. This sequence joins TRBV12-3 or TRBV12-4 and TRBJ2-5, with 7 nucleotides matching TRBD1. Near its end, the DNA agrees better with TRBJ2-7, so the J call may be wrong. The length of the CDR3 is 15 residues. The CDR3, as DNA: TGTGCCAGCAGTTCCGTTTTAAGCAGGGGGTACGAGCAGTACTTC. Its translation: CASSSVLSRGYEQYF.

This chain connects TRBV3-1 to TRBJ2-1; TRBD1 matches 7 bases. CDR1 LGHDT and CDR2 YNNKEL come from the germline V gene (reference sequence). V lost 7 bases, J lost 0 bases, and 3 bases stayed unmatched. CDR3 length: 14 amino acids. The CDR3 sequence is CASNPGGSYNEQFF. CDR3 bases: TGTGCCAGCAACCCAGGGGGCTCCTACAATGAGCAGTTCTTC.

This clonotype appeared a single time. The chain employs TRBV4-1 and TRBJ1-1, with D possibly being TRBD1 (5 bases). Germline CDR1 reads MGHRA; CDR2 reads YSYEKL. The CDR3 loop spans 15 amino acids. V was trimmed by 0 bases and J by 4 bases, leaving 12 bases between them. In DNA, the CDR3 is TGCGCCAGCAGCCAAGAAAAAGGGAGGGGCACTGAAGCTTTCTTT. This codes for CASSQEKGRGTEAFF.

This chain connects TRBV12-3 or TRBV12-4 to TRBJ2-1; D call uncertain. V was pared by 5 bases and J by 2 bases, with 16 bases between. This CDR3 spans 16 amino acids. The CDR3 DNA follows: TGTGCCAGCAGTATCACTGGCAAAAGTCCCTACAATGAGCAGTTCTTC. It specifies CASSITGKSPYNEQFF.

With regard to this clonotype: It may be a read error: a sequence one base away is much more abundant. The rearrangement joins TRBV20-1 to TRBJ2-7, with 15 nucleotides matching TRBD2. V dropped 1 base and J dropped 2; count of bases not matched to a gene: 6. From germline, CDR1 is DFQATT and CDR2 SNEGSKA (reference sequence). The CDR3 runs to 17 residues. CDR3 in DNA: TGCAGTGCTAGAGGCCGGACTAGCGGGAGGGGGACCTACGAGCAGTACTTC. Encoded protein: CSARGRTSGRGTYEQYF.

The count of this clonotype is one. V usage is TRBV27 and J usage is TRBJ2-7, with D perhaps assigned TRBD1 or TRBD2 (5 bases each). The CDR3 runs to 15 residues. Trimming pared 4 bases from V and 0 bases from J, leaving 13 bases between. CDR1 is MNHEY, CDR2 SMNVEV, per germline (reference sequence). The CDR3: CASSSSGAGSYEQYF. Written as DNA, the CDR3 is TGTGCCAGCAGTTCTTCCGGGGCAGGCTCCTACGAGCAGTACTTC.

This chain joins TRBV11-2 and TRBJ2-1, with 10 bases lining up with TRBD2. The CDR3 is 14 amino acids. J was trimmed by 7 bases and V by 3 bases; bases with no gene match: 3. Germline V gene lookup returns CDR1 SGHAT and CDR2 FQNNGV. CDR3 sequence reads: CASSFTSGINEQFF. In DNA form, the CDR3 reads TGTGCCAGCAGCTTCACTAGCGGGATAAATGAGCAGTTCTTC.

This clonotype has a handful of counts. The rearrangement joins TRBV6-1 to TRBJ1-5; unclear D gene. The V end lost 4 bases, the J end lost 1 base, and 11 bases lay between the germline ends. This CDR3 region has 15 residues. Germline V gene lookup returns CDR1 MNHNS and CDR2 SASEGT. The chain's CDR3 is CASSADPGSNQPQHF. The CDR3 DNA reads TGTGCCAGCAGTGCTGACCCGGGAAGCAATCAGCCCCAGCATTTT.

V usage is TRBV6-5 and J usage is TRBJ1-1; possibly TRBD1 for D (5 bases). The CDR3 loop spans 14 amino acids. The V gene lost 10 bases and the J gene lost 3 bases, with 18 bases spanning the gap. The germline V gene has CDR1 MNHEY and CDR2 SVGAGI. The chain's CDR3 is CATNLQDRYTEAFF. CDR3 sequence (DNA): TGTGCCACCAATTTACAGGATAGGTACACTGAAGCTTTCTTT.

The chain couples TRBV12-3 or TRBV12-4 to TRBJ2-7; 8 nucleotides line up with TRBD2. There are 15 residues in the CDR3. The ends lost 5 bases at V and 2 bases at J; junction bases unmatched: 8. CDR3 in amino acids: CASSPRSRGAYEQYF. The CDR3 bases are TGTGCCAGCAGTCCCCGATCGCGGGGGGCCTACGAGCAGTACTTC.

This clonotype has only a few counts. The chain combines TRBV7-9 with TRBJ2-7; perhaps TRBD1 as D (6 bases). The V gene lost 3 bases and the J gene lost 5 bases, with 20 bases spanning the gap. This CDR3 is 16 amino acids long. Per germline, CDR1 SEHNR and CDR2 FQNEAQ (reference sequence). The CDR3, as DNA: TGTGCCAGCAGCTTCCCGGGACAAAGGCCCGCAGACGAGCAGTACTTC. Its protein is CASSFPGQRPADEQYF.

This chain uses TRBV6-6 with TRBJ2-3, with 11 bases aligning to TRBD2. With 6 bases clipped from V and 3 bases from J, the junction kept 2 bases outside the gene matches. This CDR3 spans 14 amino acids. CDR1 is MNHNY, CDR2 SVGAGI, per germline (reference sequence). The CDR3 spells CASRASGGTDTQYF. The CDR3, as DNA: TGTGCCAGCAGGGCTAGCGGGGGGACAGATACGCAGTATTTT.